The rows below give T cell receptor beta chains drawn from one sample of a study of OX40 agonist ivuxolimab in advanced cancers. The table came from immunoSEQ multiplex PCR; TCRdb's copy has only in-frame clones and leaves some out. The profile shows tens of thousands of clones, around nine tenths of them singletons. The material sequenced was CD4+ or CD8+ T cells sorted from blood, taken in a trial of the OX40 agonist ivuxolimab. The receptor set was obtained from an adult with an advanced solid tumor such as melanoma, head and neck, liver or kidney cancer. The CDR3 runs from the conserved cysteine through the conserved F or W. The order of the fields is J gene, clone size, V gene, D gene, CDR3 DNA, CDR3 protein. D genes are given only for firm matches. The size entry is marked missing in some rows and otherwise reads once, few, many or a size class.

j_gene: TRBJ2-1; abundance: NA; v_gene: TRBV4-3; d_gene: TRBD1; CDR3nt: TGCGCCAGCAGCCAAGCAGGGGGACGGGGACAGGGGTACAATGAGCAGTTCTTC; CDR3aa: CASSQAGGRGQGYNEQFF
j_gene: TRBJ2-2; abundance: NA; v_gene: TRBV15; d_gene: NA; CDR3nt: TGTGCCACCAGCAGAGGTAGCGTGAACACCGGGGAGCTGTTTTTT; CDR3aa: CATSRGSVNTGELFF
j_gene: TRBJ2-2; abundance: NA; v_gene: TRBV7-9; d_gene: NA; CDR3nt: TGTGCCAGCAGCCTAATGAAAGGGGAGCTGTTTTTT; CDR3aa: CASSLMKGELFF
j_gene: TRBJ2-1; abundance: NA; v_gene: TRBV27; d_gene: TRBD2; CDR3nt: TGTGCCAGCAGTTTTAGCGGGGGCCCCTCCTACAATGAGCAGTTCTTC; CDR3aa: CASSFSGGPSYNEQFF
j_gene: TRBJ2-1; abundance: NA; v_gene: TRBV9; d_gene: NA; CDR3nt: TGTGCCAGCAGCGGAAGCGCCGACTCCTACAATGAGCAGTTCTTC; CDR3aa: CASSGSADSYNEQFF
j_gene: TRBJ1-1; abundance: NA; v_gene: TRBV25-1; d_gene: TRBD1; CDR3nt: TGTGCCAGCAGTGAGACAGGGTCGCCCCGAAACACTGAAGCTTTCTTT; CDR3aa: CASSETGSPRNTEAFF
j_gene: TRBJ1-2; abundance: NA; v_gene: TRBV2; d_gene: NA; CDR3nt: TGTGCCAGCAGTGGGGTAGTGGGGCGAGGGTCTGGCTACACCTTC; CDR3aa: CASSGVVGRGSGYTF
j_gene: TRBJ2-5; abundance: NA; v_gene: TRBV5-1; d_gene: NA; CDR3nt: TGCGCCAGCAGCCCAGCGGTAAACCAAGAGACCCAGTACTTC; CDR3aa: CASSPAVNQETQYF
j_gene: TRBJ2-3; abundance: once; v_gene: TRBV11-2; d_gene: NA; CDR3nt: TGTGCCAGCAGCCCGAAGGGTGGTGGCACAGATACGCAGTATTTT; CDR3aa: CASSPKGGGTDTQYF
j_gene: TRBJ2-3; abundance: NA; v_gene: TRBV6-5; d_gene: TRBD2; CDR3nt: TGTGCCAGCAGTTACGGACTAGCGGGCACAGATACGCAGTATTTT; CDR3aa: CASSYGLAGTDTQYF
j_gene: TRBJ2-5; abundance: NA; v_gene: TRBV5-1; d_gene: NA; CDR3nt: TGCGCCTTTGAGGGGAGGTCCCGGGACACACAAGAGACCCAGTACTTC; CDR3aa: CAFEGRSRDTQETQYF
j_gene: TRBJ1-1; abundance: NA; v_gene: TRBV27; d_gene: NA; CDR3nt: TGTGCCAGCAGGGTGTACGGGTTTGACACTGAAGCTTTCTTT; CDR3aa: CASRVYGFDTEAFF
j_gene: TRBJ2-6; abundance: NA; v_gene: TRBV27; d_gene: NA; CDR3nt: TGTGCCAGCAGCTGGGGTGGGGCCAACGTCCTGACTTTC; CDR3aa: CASSWGGANVLTF
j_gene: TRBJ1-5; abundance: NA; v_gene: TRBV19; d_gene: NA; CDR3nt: TGTGCCAGTAGTATAGTTTTCGGAGGGGGCAATCAGCCCCAGCATTTT; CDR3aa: CASSIVFGGGNQPQHF
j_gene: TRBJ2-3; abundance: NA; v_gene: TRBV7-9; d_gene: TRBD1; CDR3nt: TGTGCCAGCAGCTCGGGACAGGGGGAGAGAGATACGCAGTATTTT; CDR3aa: CASSSGQGERDTQYF
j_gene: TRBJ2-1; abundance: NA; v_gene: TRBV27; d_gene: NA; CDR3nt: TGTGCCAGCAGTTTAAGGACAGTTCGGAATGAGCAGTTCTTC; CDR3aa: CASSLRTVRNEQFF
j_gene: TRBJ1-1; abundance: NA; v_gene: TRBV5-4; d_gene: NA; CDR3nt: TGTGCCAGCAGCTTGGGGCAGTTTAACACTGAAGCTTTCTTT; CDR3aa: CASSLGQFNTEAFF
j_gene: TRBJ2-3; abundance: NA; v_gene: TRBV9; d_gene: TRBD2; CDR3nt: TGTGCCAGCAGCGTAGAGGGGACTAGCGGAAACACAGATACGCAGTATTTT; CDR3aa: CASSVEGTSGNTDTQYF
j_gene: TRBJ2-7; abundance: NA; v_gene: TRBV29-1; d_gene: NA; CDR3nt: TGCAGCGTTGAAGGGACAGAAACTTCCTACGAGCAGTACTTC; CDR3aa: CSVEGTETSYEQYF
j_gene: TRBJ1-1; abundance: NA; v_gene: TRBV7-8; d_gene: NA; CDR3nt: TGTGCCAGCGGTTGGCAGGCGATGAACACTGAAGCTTTCTTT; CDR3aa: CASGWQAMNTEAFF
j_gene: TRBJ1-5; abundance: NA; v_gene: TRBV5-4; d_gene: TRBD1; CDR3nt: TGTGCCAGCAGCCAAGATGGACAGGGCAATCAGCCCCAGCATTTT; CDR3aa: CASSQDGQGNQPQHF
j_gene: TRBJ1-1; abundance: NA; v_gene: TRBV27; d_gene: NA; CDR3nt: TGTGCCAGCAGTTTATACCTGAGGACTGAAGCTTTCTTT; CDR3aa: CASSLYLRTEAFF
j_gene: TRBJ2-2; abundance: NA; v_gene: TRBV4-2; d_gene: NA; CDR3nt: TGTGCCAGCAGCCAAGACGGCCCCCGGGAGCTGTTTTTT; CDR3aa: CASSQDGPRELFF
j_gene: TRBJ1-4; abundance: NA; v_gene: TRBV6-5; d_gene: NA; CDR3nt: TGTGCCAGCAGTAACCGACAAGCAACTAATGAAAAACTGTTTTTT; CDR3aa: CASSNRQATNEKLFF
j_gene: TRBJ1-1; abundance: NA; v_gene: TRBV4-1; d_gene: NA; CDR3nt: TGCGCCAGCAGCCACGGACAGAGTGAAGCTTTCTTT; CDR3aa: CASSHGQSEAFF
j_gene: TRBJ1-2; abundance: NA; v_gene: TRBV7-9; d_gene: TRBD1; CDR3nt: TGTGCCAGCAGCTTAGTCGGCGGCAGGGGGACTGACTATGGCTACACCTTC; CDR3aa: CASSLVGGRGTDYGYTF
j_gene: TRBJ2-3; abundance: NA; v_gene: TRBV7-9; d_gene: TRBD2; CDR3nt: TGTGCCAGCAGCCCCGCCGGGACTAGAGGCACAGATACGCAGTATTTT; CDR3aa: CASSPAGTRGTDTQYF
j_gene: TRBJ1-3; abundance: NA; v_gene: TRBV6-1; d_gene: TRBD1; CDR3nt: TGTGCCAGCAGTGGAGTACAGGGGGCTAGAGTCTTTGGAAACACCATATATTTT; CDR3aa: CASSGVQGARVFGNTIYF
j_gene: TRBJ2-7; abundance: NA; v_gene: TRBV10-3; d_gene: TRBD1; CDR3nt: TGTGCCATCAGTGAGTCGGACAGGGGAGGGGAGCAGTACTTC; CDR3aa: CAISESDRGGEQYF
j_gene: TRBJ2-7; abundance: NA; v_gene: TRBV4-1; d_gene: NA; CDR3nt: TGCGCCAGCAGCCAAGATGGGGGGGACAGGACGGTGCAGTACTTC; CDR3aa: CASSQDGGDRTVQYF
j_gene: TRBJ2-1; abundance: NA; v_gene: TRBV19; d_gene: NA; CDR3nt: TGTGCCAGCTCGGTTGCGGACAGCCGCTACAATGAGCAGTTCTTC; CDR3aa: CASSVADSRYNEQFF
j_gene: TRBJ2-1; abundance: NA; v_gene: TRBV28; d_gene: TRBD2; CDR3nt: TGTGCCAGCAGTTATAGCGGGACCGGGGGGTTTGAGCAGTTCTTC; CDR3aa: CASSYSGTGGFEQFF
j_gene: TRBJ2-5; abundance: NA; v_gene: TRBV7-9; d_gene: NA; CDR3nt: TGTGCCAGCAGCTTAGGGAGGGAGACCCAGTACTTC; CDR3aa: CASSLGRETQYF
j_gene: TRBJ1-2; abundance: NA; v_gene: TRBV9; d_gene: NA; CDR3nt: TGTGCCAGCAGCGCAGCAAACAGGGTTGACTACACCTTC; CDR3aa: CASSAANRVDYTF
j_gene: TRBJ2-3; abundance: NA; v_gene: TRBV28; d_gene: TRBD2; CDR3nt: TGTGCCAGCAGTCTAGCGGGGCCCACAGATACGCAGTATTTT; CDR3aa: CASSLAGPTDTQYF
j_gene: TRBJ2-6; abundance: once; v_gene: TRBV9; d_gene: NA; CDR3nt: TGTGCCAGCAGCCAATCAGTCCTTGGGGCCAACGTCCTGACTTTC; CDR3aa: CASSQSVLGANVLTF
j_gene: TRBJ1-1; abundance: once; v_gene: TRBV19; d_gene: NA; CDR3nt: TGTGCCAGTAGTCCCCATCAGGGAATTGTAGACACTGAAGCTTTCTTT; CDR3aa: CASSPHQGIVDTEAFF
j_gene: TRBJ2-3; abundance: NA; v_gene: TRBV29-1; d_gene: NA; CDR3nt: TGCAGCGTTGAAGATCGGGGGCCTGATACGCAGTATTTT; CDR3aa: CSVEDRGPDTQYF
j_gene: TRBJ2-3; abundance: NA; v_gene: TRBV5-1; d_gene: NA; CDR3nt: TGCGCCAGCAGCTTGGTAGTCAGGGATCCAGATACGCAGTATTTT; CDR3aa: CASSLVVRDPDTQYF
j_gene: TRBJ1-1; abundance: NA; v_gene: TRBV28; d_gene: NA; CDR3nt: TGTGCCAGCAGTTTTGCAGGACTGAACACTGAAGCTTTCTTT; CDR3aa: CASSFAGLNTEAFF
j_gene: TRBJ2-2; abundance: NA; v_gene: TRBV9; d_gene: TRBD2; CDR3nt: TGTGCCAGCAGCACCCGACTAGCGGGGGGCGATACCGGGGAGCTGTTTTTT; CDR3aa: CASSTRLAGGDTGELFF
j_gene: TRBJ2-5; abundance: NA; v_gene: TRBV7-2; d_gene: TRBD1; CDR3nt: TGTGCCAGCAGCTCCCGACAGGGGAGGATGGACCAAGAGACCCAGTACTTC; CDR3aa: CASSSRQGRMDQETQYF
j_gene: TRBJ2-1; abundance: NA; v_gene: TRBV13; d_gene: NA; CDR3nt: TGTGCCAGCAGCTTAGACCGTTCAGGGCGAGCTTACAATGAGCAGTTCTTC; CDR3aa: CASSLDRSGRAYNEQFF
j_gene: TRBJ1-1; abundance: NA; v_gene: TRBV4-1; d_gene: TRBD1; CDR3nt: TGCGCCAGCAGCCAAAACTGGGAGGGACAGACTTGTTTCTTT; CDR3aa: CASSQNWEGQTCFF
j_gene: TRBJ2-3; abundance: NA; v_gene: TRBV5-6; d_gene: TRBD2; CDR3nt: TGTGCCAGCAGCTTGGCCGGGGTAGCGGGAGAAGATACGCAGTATTTT; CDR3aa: CASSLAGVAGEDTQYF
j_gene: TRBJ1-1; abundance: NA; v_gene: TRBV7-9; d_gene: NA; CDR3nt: TGTGCCAGCAGCTTAGGGGTCACTGAAGCTTTCTTT; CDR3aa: CASSLGVTEAFF
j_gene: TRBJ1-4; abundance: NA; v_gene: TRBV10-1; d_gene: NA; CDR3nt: TGCGCCAGCAGTGAGTCGTATGGGAATGAAAAACTGTTTTTT; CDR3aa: CASSESYGNEKLFF
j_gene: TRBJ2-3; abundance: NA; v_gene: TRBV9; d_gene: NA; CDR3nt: TGTGCCAGCAGTGCCCCAACTACAAACACAGATACGCAGTATTTT; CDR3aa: CASSAPTTNTDTQYF
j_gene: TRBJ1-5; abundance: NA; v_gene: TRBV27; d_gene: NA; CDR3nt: TGTGCCAGCAGTTCCACCCGACCCGGTCGCAATCAGCCCCAGCATTTT; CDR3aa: CASSSTRPGRNQPQHF
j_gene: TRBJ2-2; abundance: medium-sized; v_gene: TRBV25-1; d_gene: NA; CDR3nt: TGTGCCAGCAGAGAGGGATTGATCACCGGGGAGCTGTTTTTT; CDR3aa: CASREGLITGELFF
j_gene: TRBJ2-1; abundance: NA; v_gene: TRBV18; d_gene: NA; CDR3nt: TGTGCCAGCTCACCGACAGGTAGGGAGTACAATGAGCAGTTCTTC; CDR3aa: CASSPTGREYNEQFF
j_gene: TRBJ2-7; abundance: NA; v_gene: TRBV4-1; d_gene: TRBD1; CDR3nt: TGCGCCAGCAGCCAAGCTTCGGGGACAGGGGGTTTCTACGAGCAGTACTTC; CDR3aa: CASSQASGTGGFYEQYF
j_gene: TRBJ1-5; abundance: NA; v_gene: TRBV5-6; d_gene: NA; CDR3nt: TGTGCCAGCAGCTTGGGGGGTCATCAGCCCCAGCATTTT; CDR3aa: CASSLGGHQPQHF
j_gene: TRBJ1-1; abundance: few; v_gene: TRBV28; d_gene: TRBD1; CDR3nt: TGTGCCAGCAGTCCGCGGACAGGGGGCGATACTGAAGCTTTCTTT; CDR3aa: CASSPRTGGDTEAFF
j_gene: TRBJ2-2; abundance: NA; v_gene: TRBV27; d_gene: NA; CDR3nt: TGTGCCAGCAGTTCGGGGGTTGGTGGCGCCGGGGAGCTGTTTTTT; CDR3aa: CASSSGVGGAGELFF
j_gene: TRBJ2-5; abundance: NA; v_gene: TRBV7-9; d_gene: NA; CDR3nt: TGTGCCAGCAGCTTACTCGTGGGCCAAGAGACCCAGTACTTC; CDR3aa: CASSLLVGQETQYF